The clone carrying this T cell receptor beta chain was seen only a few times. This entry belongs to a study of neurological immune-mediated disorders. From 15-18 subjects, every sequencing run obtained over 200 million TCR-beta sequences. TCRdb reanalysed the 5' RACE reads using MiXCR and keeps one entry per CDR3 protein. This sample yields tens of thousands of distinct CDR3 sequences, of which roughly 6% are seen a single time; about 0.57% belongs to the top ten. Trimming took 5 bases from V and 3 from J, leaving 18 bases between them. The CDR3 totals 16 residues. Germline loops: CDR1 SGHTA, CDR2 FQGTGA.

The chain uses TRBV7-3 and TRBJ2-3; D is possibly TRBD1 or TRBD2 (5 bases each). Sequencing used CD4+ T cells from blood. The sequence was collected from a woman aged 40-49 years in good health. The CDR3 region has the DNA TGTGCCAGCAGCCAGAAAGAAGGGACCCTAACAGATACGCAGTATTTT. It encodes CASSQKEGTLTDTQYF.